Sequencing of this T cell receptor (beta chain) was carried out in a study of control samples from healthy donors and cancer patients. Only in-frame clones appear in the TCRdb table, and some are missing; sequencing was by immunoSEQ multiplex PCR. The table records over 120,000 clones, about 90% of them present only once. The material sequenced was blood. This receptor was obtained from a man aged 25-40 years in good health.

CDR3 in amino acids: CASSLSLGMNTEAFF. The CDR3 region has the DNA TGTGCCAGCAGCTTAAGCTTGGGTATGAACACTGAAGCTTTCTTT. V and J are TRBV7-9 and TRBJ1-1; D uncertain. Germline V lookup: CDR1 SEHNR, CDR2 FQNEAQ (reference sequence). Trimming shortened V by 2 bases and J by 0 bases, and 10 bases separated the two germline ends. This CDR3 comprises 15 residues. Drawing the rest from reference TRBV7-9 and TRBJ1-1, the complete variable domain is DTGVSQNPRHKITKRGQNVTFRCDPISEHNRLYWYRQTLGQGPEFLTYFQNEAQLEKSRLLSDRFSAERPKGSFSTLEIQRTEQGDSAMYLCASSLSLGMNTEAFFGQGTRLTVV.